The sequence of this T cell receptor (beta chain) was determined in a study of cytotoxic CD8 clonotypes in ibrutinib-treated CLL. The wider study: Within the patient group, eleven to twelve were relapsed/refractory and roughly 14 treatment-naive, and around 17 were IGHV unmutated. General observations from the study: At the start, clonality exceeded age-matched healthy donors and followed circulating CD8+ T-cell counts. Public clonotypes showed up rarely, and on treatment they shrank or held steady.

The repertoire was sequenced with immunoSEQ multiplex PCR; TCRdb's copy has only in-frame clones and lacks some. The profile shows about 200,000 clones, roughly 79% of them singletons. Trimming left V 0 bases short and J 0 bases short, with 12 bases between. The CDR3 length is 17 residues. Looked up from germline, CDR1 is LNHDA and CDR2 is SQIVND (reference sequence). A remark on this clone: Its target is not known.

The receptor's source is a human donor with chronic lymphocytic leukemia. The material was PBMCs, obtained after 12 months of ibrutinib treatment. The chain recombines TRBV19 with TRBJ1-5; D not certain. The CDR3 sequence is CASSIEGNPYSNQPQHF. CDR3 DNA: TGTGCCAGTAGTATAGAGGGCAACCCTTATAGCAATCAGCCCCAGCATTTT.